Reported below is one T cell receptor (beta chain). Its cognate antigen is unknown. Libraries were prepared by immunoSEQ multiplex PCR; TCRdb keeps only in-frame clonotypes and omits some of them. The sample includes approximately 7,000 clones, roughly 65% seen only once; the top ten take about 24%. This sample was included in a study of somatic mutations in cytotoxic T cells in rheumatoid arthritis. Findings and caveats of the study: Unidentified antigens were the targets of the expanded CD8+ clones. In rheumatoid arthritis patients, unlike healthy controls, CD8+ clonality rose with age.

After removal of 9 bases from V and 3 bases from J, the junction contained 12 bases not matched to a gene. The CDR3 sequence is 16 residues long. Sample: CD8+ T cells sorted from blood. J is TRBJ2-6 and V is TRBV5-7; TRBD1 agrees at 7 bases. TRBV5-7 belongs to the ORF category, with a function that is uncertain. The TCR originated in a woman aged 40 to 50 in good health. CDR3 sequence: CATTHPGGSGANVLTF. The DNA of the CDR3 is TGTGCCACTACTCACCCAGGGGGAAGTGGGGCCAACGTCCTGACTTTC.